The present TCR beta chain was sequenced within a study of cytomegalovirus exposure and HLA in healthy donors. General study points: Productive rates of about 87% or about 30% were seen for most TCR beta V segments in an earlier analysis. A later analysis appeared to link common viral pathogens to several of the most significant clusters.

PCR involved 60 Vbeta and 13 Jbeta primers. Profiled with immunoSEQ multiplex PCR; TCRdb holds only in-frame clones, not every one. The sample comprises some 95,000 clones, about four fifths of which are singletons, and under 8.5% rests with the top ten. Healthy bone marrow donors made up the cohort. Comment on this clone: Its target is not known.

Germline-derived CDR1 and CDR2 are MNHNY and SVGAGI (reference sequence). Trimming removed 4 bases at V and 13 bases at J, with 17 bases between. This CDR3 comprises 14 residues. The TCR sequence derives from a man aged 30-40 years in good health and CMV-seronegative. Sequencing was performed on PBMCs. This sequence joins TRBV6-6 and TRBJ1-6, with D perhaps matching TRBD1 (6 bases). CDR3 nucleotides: TGTGCCAGCAGTTCCGACCGGACAGTCTCCCCCCTCCACTTT. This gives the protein CASSSDRTVSPLHF.